One and the same sample provided the 6 T cell receptor beta chains below, sequenced in a study of cytomegalovirus exposure and HLA in healthy donors (dated by TCRdb to about 2017). Receptor amplification or capture employed the immunoSEQ multiplex PCR assay. The multiplex PCR relied on a mix of 60 forward primers for TCR Vbeta segments and 13 reverse primers for TCR Jbeta segments. The table comes from immuneACCESS by way of TCRdb, which keeps in-frame sequences with V and J called. Part of the clones is missing from these tables; in studies checked, under half for an unresolved V gene and the rest for unknown reasons. The sample's clone listing holds tens of thousands of clones. The top ten clonotypes cover roughly 12% of the sample. Sequencing used PBMCs. Receptors were obtained from a young man in good health and CMV-seropositive.

The V call is TRBV29-1, the J call TRBJ1-5, with D perhaps TRBD1 (5 bases). Looked up from germline, CDR1 is SQVTM and CDR2 is ANQGSEA. CDR3 length: 12 residues. V was pared by 4 bases and J by 3 bases, with 7 bases between. This CDR3 reads CSVGGHNQPQHF. The CDR3 nucleotides read TGCAGCGTTGGGGGCCACAATCAGCCCCAGCATTTT.

This clone is classed as medium-sized (0.01 to 0.1%) by frequency. The chain recombines TRBV15 with TRBJ2-1, with 9 bases fitting TRBD2. The CDR3 is 16 amino acids. CDR1 and CDR2 from the germline V gene are LNHNV and YYDKDF (reference sequence). The junction had 6 bases not matched to a gene; V was cut back by 3 bases and J by 3 bases. Here the CDR3 reads CATSSQLAGNYNEQFF. The CDR3 region has the DNA TGTGCCACCAGCAGCCAGCTAGCGGGAAACTACAATGAGCAGTTCTTC.

The J gene is TRBJ1-2, the V gene TRBV25-1, with no clear D. V lost 4 bases and J 4 bases, leaving 7 bases between the germline ends. The CDR3 length is 12 residues. CDR1 is MGHDK, CDR2 SYGVNS, per germline. CDR3 sequence reads: CASSGNSYGYTF. For the CDR3, the DNA is TGTGCCAGCAGTGGCAACAGCTATGGCTACACCTTC.

J is TRBJ2-3 and V is TRBV2; D is undetermined. The CDR3 runs to 19 residues. Germline V gives CDR1 SNHLY, CDR2 FYNNEI. The ends were cut back, 6 bases at V and 0 bases at J, with 25 bases in the middle. For the CDR3, the DNA is TGTGCCAGCAGGCGTTTCATGCCCGGTAGCAGACCTAGCACAGATACGCAGTATTTT. It encodes CASRRFMPGSRPSTDTQYF.

The chain is built from TRBV6-1 and TRBJ2-1, with D perhaps matching TRBD2 (6 bases). V dropped 5 bases and J dropped 7 bases, with 15 bases sitting between them. The CDR3 spans 14 residues. Germline V gene data show CDR1 as MNHNS and CDR2 as SASEGT. The CDR3 coding sequence is TGTGCCAGCAGTCCGGGAGTCCCAGGGAATGAGCAGTTCTTC. The encoded protein is CASSPGVPGNEQFF.

The rearrangement joins TRBV27 to TRBJ2-3; unclear D gene. This CDR3 has 14 residues. Germline CDR1 MNHEY, CDR2 SMNVEV (reference sequence). Trimming stripped 2 bases from V and 1 base from J, with 7 bases between. CDR3 coding DNA: TGTGCCAGCAGTTTAAGCCACCGCACAGATACGCAGTATTTT. Residues: CASSLSHRTDTQYF.